The source of this T cell receptor (beta chain) is a study of beta chain features in type 1 diabetes (dated by TCRdb to the late 2010s). With respect to the entire study: Mean age, gender distribution, total cell number and subset yield did not differ between patients and healthy donors. A total of around 110,000,000 sorted cells were examined across all samples, and a strong correlation was observed between cell number per subset and RNA yield. In the study, recently diagnosed type 1 diabetes patients and matched healthy donors were compared on the TCRB repertoires of their sorted circulating CD4+ T cell subsets. Regulatory and stem cell-like memory subsets were obtained from only 8 patients and roughly eight healthy donors, while naive and central memory subsets were obtained from all 28 donors.

All of the isolated RNA was reverse transcribed with the High Capacity cDNA Reverse Transcription Kit, so expressed TCRB transcripts were sequenced. Deep immunoSEQ sequencing was performed on naive, central memory and regulatory T cell samples, with an average of approximately 3.9 million total reads per sample. After sorted cells were lysed in RLT buffer, RNA was extracted with DNase-treated RNeasy Micro or Mini kits, with the choice depending on cell number. Each cell subset was processed on its own to prevent cross-contamination, while patient and healthy donor samples were processed together. TCRB sequences were amplified from cDNA with the immunoSEQ multiplex PCR, producing 87-bp fragments spanning the CDR3 region. Amplicons were sequenced on the Illumina HiSeq platform. The study's processing was this. Synthetic template baselines were used to correct PCR bias computationally, reads within Hamming distance 2 were collapsed, and singletons that could not be merged were discarded. Reads were aligned against IMGT to assign V, D and J genes, CDR3 length and insertions or deletions at six rearrangement sites. Within each subset, clonotype counts were normalized to the number of sorted cells before true diversity and Gini coefficients were calculated with the tcR R package. Repertoire sharing was quantified using the overlap coefficient calculated on TCRB nucleotide sequences. As a proxy for the pre-selection repertoire, out-of-frame TCRB sequences from naive cells were analyzed. The immuneACCESS repertoire file appears here via TCRdb, limited to in-frame rearrangements. These files lack a portion of the clones; in checked studies, under half of the deficit traces to unresolved V genes, and the cause of the others is not known. The DNA was the basis for D and trimming; V, J and clone size are from that table. The sample contains approximately 200,000 clones, about 10% of them found a single time. The ten largest account for 0.03% to 0.035% of the sample.

Each donor gave one peripheral blood draw, averaging around 120 mL, which was collected into heparinised tubes. A BD FACSAria II was used to sort naive, central memory, regulatory and stem cell-like memory CD4+ T cells with a panel that included CD45RO, CCR7, CD25, CD127, CD95 and CD27. Every sorted population had a purity above 95%. PBMCs were separated immediately by Lymphoprep density gradient centrifugation and were stained directly, without being cultured. To minimize batch effects, samples were stained and sorted in pairs, one healthy donor with one patient per experiment. Spanning cysteine to phenylalanine, the CDR3 consists of 14 amino acids. This entry keeps only the CDR3 DNA: 42 bases, framed from base 1. Between the V and J ends, shortened by 4 bases and 4 bases respectively, the junction contains 16 bases. For CDR1 and CDR2, the germline V gene (reference sequence) lists GTSNPN and SVGIG.

This clone occurred a few times. Its recognized antigen is unknown. The sample holds no much larger clone one base away, and base qualities are not on file. Broader findings and caveats from the paper: Shorter templates might have been favored by PCR, but patient and control samples were amplified and corrected together, so both groups would have been affected equally by any skew. Naive, central memory and regulatory TCRB repertoires appeared to be more alike among patients than among healthy donors. Because cDNA rather than genomic DNA was sequenced, highly expressing activated cells could have been over-represented, although no difference in activation and CD3 levels was found between groups. At VDJ recombination sites, type 1 diabetes patients had fewer insertions and more deleted nucleotides, which implies abnormalities in thymic rearrangement. A moderate but significant shortening of TCRB CDR3 length was observed in type 1 diabetes patients in all four CD4+ subsets. Because the HLA sub-analyses included only small numbers of individuals, any influence of HLA type on TCRB rearrangement was left unresolved.

This clonotype was sampled from a woman between 18 and 29 years old in good health. The specimen was naive CD4+ T cells from blood. Taken with the paper, the label for cell subset or site translates to: true naive CD4+ T cells. The chain uses TRBV30 and TRBJ1-1; a weak D assignment points to TRBD1 (5 bases agree). The DNA sequence follows: TGTGCCTGGAAGCGGGCAGGGTCTAGCACTGAAGCTTTCTTT. This yields the protein CAWKRAGSSTEAFF.